This TCR beta chain was found in a study of control samples from healthy donors and cancer patients. This clone was seen a handful of times. Assay used: immunoSEQ multiplex PCR; TCRdb lists only in-frame clones, some missing. There are approximately 94,000 clones in the sample; over 75% occur only once, and 18% lies in the top ten. CDR3 length equals 13 residues. Germline values: CDR1 SGHRS, CDR2 YFSETQ. Deletions cut 1 base from V and 3 bases from J, with 8 bases between. This clonotype originated in a woman in her forties or fifties in good health. This rearrangement joins TRBV5-1 to TRBJ2-7; D might be TRBD1 (6 bases). Sequencing input: blood. DNA for the CDR3: TGCGCCAGCAGCTTGCAGGGACACTACGAGCAGTACTTC. Protein product: CASSLQGHYEQYF.